This T cell receptor beta chain was captured in a study of OX40 agonist ivuxolimab in advanced cancers. Across the whole study: At about 81% male, the cohort had a mean age of 60 years, ranging from roughly 23 to 80. Three patients, one with hepatocellular carcinoma and two with cutaneous melanoma, responded partially.

CDR1 and CDR2 from the germline V gene are KGHSH and LQKENI. The CDR3 contains 15 residues. Between the trimmed V and J ends, which lost 2 bases and 2 bases, there was a span of 10 bases. Profiled with immunoSEQ multiplex PCR; TCRdb holds only in-frame clones, not every one. The table records about 90,000 clones, around 83% of them present only once. The V gene is TRBV18, the J gene TRBJ2-1; D is unclear. The TCR sequence derives from an adult with an advanced solid tumor such as melanoma, head and neck, liver or kidney cancer. Sequenced here: CD4+ or CD8+ T cells sorted from blood, sampled in a trial of the OX40 agonist ivuxolimab. The CDR3 DNA follows: TGTGCCAGCTCACCAAATCAGACTCCCTACAATGAGCAGTTCTTC. Protein: CASSPNQTPYNEQFF.